This entry is about one TCR beta chain. The antigen is unknown. Looked up from germline, CDR1 is SGHVS and CDR2 is FQNEAQ. CDR3 length: 12 amino acids. V shed 5 bases and J 13 bases; nucleotides not matched to a gene: 9. This entry belongs to a study of post-analysis software for immune sequencing data. Unique molecular identifiers were carried by the TCR beta cDNA libraries. Out of about 0.9 to 11 million T cells, some 480,000 cDNA molecules were generated. TCRdb analysed the PCR reads with MiXCR anew, one entry per CDR3 protein. The sample yields hundreds of thousands of distinct CDR3 sequences, roughly 27% seen once. General observations from the study: Under the F measure, samples that were prepared in one batch clustered strongly together. When patients were compared with controls, about 5 TRBV segments were more frequent, TRBV5-6, TRBV5-1 and TRBV20-1 among them. The study found significantly lower normalized Chao1 diversity in multiple sclerosis patients than in controls.

The origin of this receptor is a girl between 5 and 17 years old with multiple sclerosis. The chain couples TRBV7-8 to TRBJ1-2; TRBD1 matches 8 bases. Sequenced material: blood. The CDR3 DNA is TGTGCCAGCAGCAGCCCGCAGGGGGCCCCCACCTTC. Protein sequence: CASSSPQGAPTF.